The clone carrying this T cell receptor (beta chain) was observed a few times. Its cognate antigen is unknown. This entry belongs to a study of T-cell memory formation after mild COVID-19. The overall study: There were largely donor-specific TCR clusters.

Each CDR3 protein gets one entry after TCRdb re-called the 5' RACE reads with MiXCR. In the table there are 470,000 or so distinct CDR3 sequences, approximately 23% of which are singletons. Germline V gene lookup returns CDR1 LGHDT and CDR2 YNNKEL (reference sequence). Trimming removed 3 bases from V and 3 bases from J; junction bases left unmatched: 9. The CDR3 covers 16 residues. Study results and limitations: Contracting CD8+ clones were enriched in EMRA, CD4+ mainly in CM and EM. Second-wave clones peaking on day 37 lacked confirmed SARS-CoV-2 specificity.

The sequenced material came from PBMCs or a T cell subset sorted from them (not recorded which). The receptor was derived from an adult woman who had mild COVID-19 (a few samples of this study predate the infection). Cell type and time point are not known. This rearrangement joins TRBV3-1 to TRBJ2-7; TRBD2 agrees at 9 bases. The CDR3 is CASSHSSGRGGYEQYF. The CDR3 region has the DNA TGTGCCAGCAGCCACAGTAGTGGGCGGGGGGGCTACGAGCAGTACTTC.